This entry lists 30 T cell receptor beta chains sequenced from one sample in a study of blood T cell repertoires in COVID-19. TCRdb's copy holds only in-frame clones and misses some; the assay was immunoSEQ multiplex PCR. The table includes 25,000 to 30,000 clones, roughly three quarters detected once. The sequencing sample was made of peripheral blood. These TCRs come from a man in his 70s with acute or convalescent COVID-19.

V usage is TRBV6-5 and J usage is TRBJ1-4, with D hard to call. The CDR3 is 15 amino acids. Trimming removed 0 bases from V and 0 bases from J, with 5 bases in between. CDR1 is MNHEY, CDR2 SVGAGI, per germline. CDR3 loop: CASSYSFSTNEKLFF. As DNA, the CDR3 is TGTGCCAGCAGTTACTCCTTCTCAACTAATGAAAAACTGTTTTTT.

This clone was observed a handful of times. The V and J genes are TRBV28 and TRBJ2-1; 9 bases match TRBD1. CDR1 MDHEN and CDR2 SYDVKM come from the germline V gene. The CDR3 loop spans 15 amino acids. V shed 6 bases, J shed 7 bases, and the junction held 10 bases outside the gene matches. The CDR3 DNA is TGTGCCAGCAGCGGGGGACAGGGATTAGGAAATGAGCAGTTCTTC. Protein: CASSGGQGLGNEQFF.

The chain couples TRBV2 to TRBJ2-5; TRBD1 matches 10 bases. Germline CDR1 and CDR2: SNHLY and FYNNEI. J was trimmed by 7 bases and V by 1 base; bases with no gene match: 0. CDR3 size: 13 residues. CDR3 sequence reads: CASSEGDRGTQYF. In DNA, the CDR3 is TGTGCCAGCAGTGAAGGGGACAGGGGGACCCAGTACTTC.

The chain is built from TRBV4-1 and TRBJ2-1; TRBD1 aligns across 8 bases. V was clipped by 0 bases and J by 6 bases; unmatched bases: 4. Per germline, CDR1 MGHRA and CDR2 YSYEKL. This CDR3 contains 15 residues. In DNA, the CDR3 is TGCGCCAGCAGCCAAGAGGGACAGGTCCTCAATGAGCAGTTCTTC. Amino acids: CASSQEGQVLNEQFF.

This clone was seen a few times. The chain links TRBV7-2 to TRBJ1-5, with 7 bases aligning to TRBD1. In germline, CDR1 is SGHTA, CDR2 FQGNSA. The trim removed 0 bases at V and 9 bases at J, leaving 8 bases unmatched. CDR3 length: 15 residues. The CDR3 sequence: CASSLAGQEYMPQHF. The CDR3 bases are TGTGCCAGCAGCTTAGCAGGACAGGAGTATATGCCCCAGCATTTT.

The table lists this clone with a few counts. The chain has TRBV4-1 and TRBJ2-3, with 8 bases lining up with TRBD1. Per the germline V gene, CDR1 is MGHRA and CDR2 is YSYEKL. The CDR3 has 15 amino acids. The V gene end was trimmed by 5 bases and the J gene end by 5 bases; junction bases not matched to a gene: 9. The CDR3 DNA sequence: TGCGCCAGCAGCTCGCGACAAACAGGGGGAGATACGCAGTATTTT. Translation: CASSSRQTGGDTQYF.

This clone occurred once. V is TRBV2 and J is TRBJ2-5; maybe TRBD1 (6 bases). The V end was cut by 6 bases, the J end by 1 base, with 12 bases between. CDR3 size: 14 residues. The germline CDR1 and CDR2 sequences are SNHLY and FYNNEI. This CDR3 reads CASRNRAIQETQYF. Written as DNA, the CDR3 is TGTGCCAGCAGGAACAGGGCTATCCAAGAGACCCAGTACTTC.

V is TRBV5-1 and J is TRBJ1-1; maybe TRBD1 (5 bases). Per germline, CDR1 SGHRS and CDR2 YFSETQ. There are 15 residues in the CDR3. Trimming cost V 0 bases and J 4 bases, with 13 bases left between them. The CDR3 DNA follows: TGCGCCAGCAGCTTGGCCGGCTTGGGGCGCACTGAAGCTTTCTTT. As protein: CASSLAGLGRTEAFF.

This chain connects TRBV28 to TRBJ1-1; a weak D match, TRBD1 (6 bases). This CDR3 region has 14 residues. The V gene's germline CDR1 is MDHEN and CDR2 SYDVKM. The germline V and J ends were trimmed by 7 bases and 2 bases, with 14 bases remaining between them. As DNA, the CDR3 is TGTGCCAGCACCCCAGGGGACCGAAACACTGAAGCTTTCTTT. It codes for CASTPGDRNTEAFF. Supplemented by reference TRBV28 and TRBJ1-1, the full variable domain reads DVKVTQSSRYLVKRTGEKVFLECVQDMDHENMFWYRQDPGLGLRLIYFSYDVKMKEKGDIPEGYSVSREKKERFSLILESASTNQTSMYLCASTPGDRNTEAFFGQGTRLTVV.

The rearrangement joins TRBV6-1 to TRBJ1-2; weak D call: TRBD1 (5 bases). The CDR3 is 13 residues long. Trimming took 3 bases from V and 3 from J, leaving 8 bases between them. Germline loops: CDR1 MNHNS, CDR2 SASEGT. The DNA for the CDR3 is TGTGCCAGCAGTGAGGGGCTCTACTATGGCTACACCTTC. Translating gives CASSEGLYYGYTF.

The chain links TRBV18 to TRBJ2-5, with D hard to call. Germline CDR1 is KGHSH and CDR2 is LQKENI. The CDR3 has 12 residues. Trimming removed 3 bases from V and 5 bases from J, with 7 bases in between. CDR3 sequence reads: CASSPPLETQYF. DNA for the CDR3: TGTGCCAGCTCACCCCCCCTCGAGACCCAGTACTTC.

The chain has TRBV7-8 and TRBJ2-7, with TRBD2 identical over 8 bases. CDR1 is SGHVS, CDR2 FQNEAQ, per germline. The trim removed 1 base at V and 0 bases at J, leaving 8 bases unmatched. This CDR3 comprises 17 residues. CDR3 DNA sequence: TGTGCCAGCAGCTTAGGGGGGGCGGGACTAGTCTCCTACGAGCAGTACTTC. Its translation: CASSLGGAGLVSYEQYF.

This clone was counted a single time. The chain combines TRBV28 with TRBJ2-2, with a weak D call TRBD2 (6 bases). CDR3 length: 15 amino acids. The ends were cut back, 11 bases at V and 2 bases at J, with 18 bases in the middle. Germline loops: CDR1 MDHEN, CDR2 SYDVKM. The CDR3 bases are TGTGCCGCTCGGGGCGGGAACTTAAACACCGGGGAGCTGTTTTTT. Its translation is CAARGGNLNTGELFF.

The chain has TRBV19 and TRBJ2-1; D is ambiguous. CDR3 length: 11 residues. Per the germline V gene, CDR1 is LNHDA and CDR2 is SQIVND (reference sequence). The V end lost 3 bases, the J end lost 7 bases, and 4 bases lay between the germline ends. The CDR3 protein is CASSMRNEQFF. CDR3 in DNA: TGTGCCAGTAGTATGAGGAATGAGCAGTTCTTC. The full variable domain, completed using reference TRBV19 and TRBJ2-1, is DGGITQSPKYLFRKEGQNVTLSCEQNLNHDAMYWYRQDPGQGLRLIYYSQIVNDFQKGDIAEGYSVSREKKESFPLTVTSAQKNPTAFYLCASSMRNEQFFGPGTRLTVL.

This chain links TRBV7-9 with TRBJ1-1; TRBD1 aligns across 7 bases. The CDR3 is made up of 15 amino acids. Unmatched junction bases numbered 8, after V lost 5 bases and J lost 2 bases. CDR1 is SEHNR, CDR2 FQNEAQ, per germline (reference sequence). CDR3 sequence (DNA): TGTGCCAGCAGCCTCCAGGGGGGTGGAAACACTGAAGCTTTCTTT. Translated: CASSLQGGGNTEAFF.

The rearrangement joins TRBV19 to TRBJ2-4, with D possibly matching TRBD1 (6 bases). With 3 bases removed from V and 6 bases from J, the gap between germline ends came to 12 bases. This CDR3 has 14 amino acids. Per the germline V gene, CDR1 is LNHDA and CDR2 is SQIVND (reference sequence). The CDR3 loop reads CASSISGTLNIQYF. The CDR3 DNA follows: TGTGCCAGTAGTATCTCGGGGACACTAAACATTCAGTACTTC.

The CDR3 DNA is TGTGCCAGCAGCCCCCGAAACGCGGGGGGTTACGAGCAGTACTTC. This translates into CASSPRNAGGYEQYF. This rearrangement joins TRBV7-2 to TRBJ2-7; 8 bases line up with TRBD2. The CDR3 is 15 residues long. Germline trimming cut 5 bases from V and 4 bases from J; bases unmatched to any gene: 10. CDR1 and CDR2 (germline): SGHTA, FQGNSA.

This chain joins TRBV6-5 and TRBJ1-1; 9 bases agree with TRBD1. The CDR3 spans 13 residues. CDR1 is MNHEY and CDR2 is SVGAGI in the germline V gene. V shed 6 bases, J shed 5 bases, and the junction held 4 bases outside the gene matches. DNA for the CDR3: TGTGCCAGCAGAAGGGACAGGGTGACTGAAGCTTTCTTT. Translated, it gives CASRRDRVTEAFF.

Here the CDR3 DNA reads TGTGCCAGCAGCTCGCGACAGGGCCTAACAAAAGAGACCCAGTACTTC. It translates to CASSSRQGLTKETQYF. The chain joins TRBV7-9 to TRBJ2-5, with TRBD1 matching 7 bases. CDR1 SEHNR and CDR2 FQNEAQ come from the germline V gene (reference sequence). The CDR3 extends over 16 amino acids. V lost 4 bases and J lost 3; bases outside the gene matches: 11. Using reference TRBV7-9 and TRBJ2-5 for the parts outside the CDR3, the full variable domain is DTGVSQNPRHKITKRGQNVTFRCDPISEHNRLYWYRQTLGQGPEFLTYFQNEAQLEKSRLLSDRFSAERPKGSFSTLEIQRTEQGDSAMYLCASSSRQGLTKETQYFGPGTRLLVL.

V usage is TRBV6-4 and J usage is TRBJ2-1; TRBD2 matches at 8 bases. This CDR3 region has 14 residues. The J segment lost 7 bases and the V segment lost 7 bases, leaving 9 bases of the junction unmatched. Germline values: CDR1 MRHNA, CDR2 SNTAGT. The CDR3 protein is CASKLSGGGNEQFF. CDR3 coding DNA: TGTGCCAGCAAGTTGAGCGGGGGTGGGAATGAGCAGTTCTTC.

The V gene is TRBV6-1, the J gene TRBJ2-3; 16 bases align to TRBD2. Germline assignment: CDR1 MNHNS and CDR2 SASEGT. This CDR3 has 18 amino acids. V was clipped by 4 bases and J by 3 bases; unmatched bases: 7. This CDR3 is CASSGGLAGGRGTDTQYF. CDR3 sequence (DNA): TGTGCCAGCAGTGGGGGACTAGCGGGAGGGAGGGGAACAGATACGCAGTATTTT.

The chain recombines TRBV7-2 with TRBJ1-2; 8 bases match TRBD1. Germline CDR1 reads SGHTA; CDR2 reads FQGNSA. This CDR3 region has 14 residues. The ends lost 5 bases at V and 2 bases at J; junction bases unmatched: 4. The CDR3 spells CASSVGQGNYGYTF. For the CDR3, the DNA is TGTGCCAGCAGCGTCGGACAGGGCAACTATGGCTACACCTTC.

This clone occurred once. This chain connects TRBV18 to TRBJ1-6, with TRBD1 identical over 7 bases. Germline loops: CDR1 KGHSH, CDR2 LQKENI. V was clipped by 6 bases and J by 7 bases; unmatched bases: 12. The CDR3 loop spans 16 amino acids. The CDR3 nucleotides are TGTGCCAGCTCCCCAAATACCCGGGACAGAAATTCACCCCTCCACTTT. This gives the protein CASSPNTRDRNSPLHF.

The CDR3 reads CASSDSGQPNEKLFF. For the CDR3, the DNA is TGTGCCAGCAGTGACTCAGGACAGCCTAATGAAAAACTGTTTTTT. This chain connects TRBV6-4 to TRBJ1-4; perhaps TRBD1 as D (6 bases). Germline values: CDR1 MRHNA, CDR2 SNTAGT. The CDR3 runs to 15 residues. The V end lost 0 bases, the J end lost 3 bases, and 8 bases lay between the germline ends.

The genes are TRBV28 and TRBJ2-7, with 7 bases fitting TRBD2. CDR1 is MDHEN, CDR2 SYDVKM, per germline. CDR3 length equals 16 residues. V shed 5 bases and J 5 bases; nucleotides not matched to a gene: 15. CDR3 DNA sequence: TGTGCCAGCAGTCCCTACGGACTAGAACTTTCAAACGAGCAGTACTTC. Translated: CASSPYGLELSNEQYF.

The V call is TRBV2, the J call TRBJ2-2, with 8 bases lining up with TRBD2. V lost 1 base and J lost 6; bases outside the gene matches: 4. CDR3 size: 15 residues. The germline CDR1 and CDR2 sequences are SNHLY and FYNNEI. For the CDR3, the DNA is TGTGCCAGCAGTGAAGACAGCGGGAGAGCCGGGGAGCTGTTTTTT. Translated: CASSEDSGRAGELFF.

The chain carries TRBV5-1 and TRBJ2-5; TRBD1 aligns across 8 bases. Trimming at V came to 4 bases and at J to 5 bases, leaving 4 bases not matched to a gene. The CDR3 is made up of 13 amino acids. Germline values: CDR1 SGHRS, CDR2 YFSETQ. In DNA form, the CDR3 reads TGCGCCAGCAGCCCGGACAGGGTCGAGACCCAGTACTTC. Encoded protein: CASSPDRVETQYF.

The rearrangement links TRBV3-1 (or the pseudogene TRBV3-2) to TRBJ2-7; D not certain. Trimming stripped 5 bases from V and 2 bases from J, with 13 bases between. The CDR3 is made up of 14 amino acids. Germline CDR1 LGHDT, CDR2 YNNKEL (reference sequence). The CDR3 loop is CASSKLTATYEQYF. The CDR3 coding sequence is TGTGCCAGCAGCAAACTGACTGCAACCTACGAGCAGTACTTC.

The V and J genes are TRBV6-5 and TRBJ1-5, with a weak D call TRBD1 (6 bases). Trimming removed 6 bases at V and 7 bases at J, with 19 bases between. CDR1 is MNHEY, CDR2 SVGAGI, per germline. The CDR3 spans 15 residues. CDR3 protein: CASRTSTGRGQPQHF. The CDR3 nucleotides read TGTGCCAGCAGGACAAGTACAGGGAGAGGGCAGCCCCAGCATTTT.

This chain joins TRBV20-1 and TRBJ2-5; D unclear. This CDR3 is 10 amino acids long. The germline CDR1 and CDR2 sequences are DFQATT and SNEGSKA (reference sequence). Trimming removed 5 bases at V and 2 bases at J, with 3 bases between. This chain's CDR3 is CSAQQETQYF. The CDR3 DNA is TGCAGTGCTCAACAAGAGACCCAGTACTTC.